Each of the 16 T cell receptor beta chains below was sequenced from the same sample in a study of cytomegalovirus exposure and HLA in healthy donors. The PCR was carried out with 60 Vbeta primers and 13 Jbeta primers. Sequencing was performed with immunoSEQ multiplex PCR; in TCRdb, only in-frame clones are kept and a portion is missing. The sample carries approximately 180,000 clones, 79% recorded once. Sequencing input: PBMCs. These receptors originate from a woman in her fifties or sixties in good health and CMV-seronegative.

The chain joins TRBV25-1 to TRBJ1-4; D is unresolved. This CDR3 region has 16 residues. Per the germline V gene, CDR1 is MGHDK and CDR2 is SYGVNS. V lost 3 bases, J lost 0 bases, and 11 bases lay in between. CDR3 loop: CASSDSGRTTNEKLFF. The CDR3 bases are TGTGCCAGCAGTGATTCAGGCAGGACAACTAATGAAAAACTGTTTTTT.

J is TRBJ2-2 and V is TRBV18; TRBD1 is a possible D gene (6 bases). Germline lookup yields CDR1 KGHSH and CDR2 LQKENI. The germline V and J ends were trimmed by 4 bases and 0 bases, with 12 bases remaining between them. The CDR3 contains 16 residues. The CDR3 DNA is TGTGCCAGCTCACTAAGGGGGAGATCGAACACCGGGGAGCTGTTTTTT. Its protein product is CASSLRGRSNTGELFF.

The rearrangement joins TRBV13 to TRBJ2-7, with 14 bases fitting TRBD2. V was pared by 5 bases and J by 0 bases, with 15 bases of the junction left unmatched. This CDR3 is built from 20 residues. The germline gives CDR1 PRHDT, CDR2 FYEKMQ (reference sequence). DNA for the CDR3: TGTGCCAGCAGCATTACCTCTGGGACTAGCGGGAGTTTTAACTCCTACGAGCAGTACTTC. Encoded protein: CASSITSGTSGSFNSYEQYF.

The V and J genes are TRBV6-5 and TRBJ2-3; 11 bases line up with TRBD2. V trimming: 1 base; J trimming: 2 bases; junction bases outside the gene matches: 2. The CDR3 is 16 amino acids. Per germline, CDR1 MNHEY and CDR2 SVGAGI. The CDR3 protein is CASSYYSGRVTDTQYF. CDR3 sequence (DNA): TGTGCCAGCAGTTACTATAGCGGGAGGGTCACAGATACGCAGTATTTT.

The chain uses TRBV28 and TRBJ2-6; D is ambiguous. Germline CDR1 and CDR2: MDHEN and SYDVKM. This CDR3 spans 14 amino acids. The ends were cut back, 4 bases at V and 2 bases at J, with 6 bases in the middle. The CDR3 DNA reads TGTGCCAGCAGTTCTCCAGCTGGGGCCAACGTCCTGACTTTC. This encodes CASSSPAGANVLTF.

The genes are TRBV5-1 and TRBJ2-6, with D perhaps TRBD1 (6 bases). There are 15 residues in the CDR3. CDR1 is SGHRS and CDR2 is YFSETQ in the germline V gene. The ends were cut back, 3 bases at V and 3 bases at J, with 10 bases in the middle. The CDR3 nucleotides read TGCGCCAGCAGCTACGACAGGCTTGGGGCCAACGTCCTGACTTTC. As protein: CASSYDRLGANVLTF.

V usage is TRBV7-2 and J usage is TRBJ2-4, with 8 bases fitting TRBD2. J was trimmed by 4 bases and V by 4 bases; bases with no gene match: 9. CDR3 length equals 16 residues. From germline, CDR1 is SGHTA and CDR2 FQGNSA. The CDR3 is CASSSRAGAEKNIQYF. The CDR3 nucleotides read TGTGCCAGCAGCTCCAGAGCGGGGGCGGAGAAAAACATTCAGTACTTC.

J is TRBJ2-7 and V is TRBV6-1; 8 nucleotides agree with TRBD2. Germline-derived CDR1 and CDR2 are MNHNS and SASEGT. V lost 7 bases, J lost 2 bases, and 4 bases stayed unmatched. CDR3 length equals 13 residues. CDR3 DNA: TGTGCCAGCACTAGCGGGCATACCTACGAGCAGTACTTC. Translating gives CASTSGHTYEQYF.

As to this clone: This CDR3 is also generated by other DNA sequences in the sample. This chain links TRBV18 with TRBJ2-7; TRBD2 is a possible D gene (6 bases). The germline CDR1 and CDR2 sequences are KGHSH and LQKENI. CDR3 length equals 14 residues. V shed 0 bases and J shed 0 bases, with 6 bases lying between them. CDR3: CASSPPGLSYEQYF. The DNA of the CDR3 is TGTGCCAGCTCACCACCGGGACTCTCCTACGAGCAGTACTTC.

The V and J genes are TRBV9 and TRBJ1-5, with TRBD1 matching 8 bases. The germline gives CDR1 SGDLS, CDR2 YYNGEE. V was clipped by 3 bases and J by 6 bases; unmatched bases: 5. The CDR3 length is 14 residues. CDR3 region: CASSEQGEGQPQHF. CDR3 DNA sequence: TGTGCCAGCAGCGAACAGGGGGAGGGTCAGCCCCAGCATTTT.

CDR3 residues: CASTKTSGGTDTQYF. Here the CDR3 DNA reads TGTGCCAGCACCAAGACTAGCGGGGGCACAGATACGCAGTATTTT. The chain links TRBV27 to TRBJ2-3; 11 bases match TRBD2. The CDR3 covers 15 residues. Germline CDR1 reads MNHEY; CDR2 reads SMNVEV (reference sequence). V lost 7 bases and J lost 1; bases outside the gene matches: 4.

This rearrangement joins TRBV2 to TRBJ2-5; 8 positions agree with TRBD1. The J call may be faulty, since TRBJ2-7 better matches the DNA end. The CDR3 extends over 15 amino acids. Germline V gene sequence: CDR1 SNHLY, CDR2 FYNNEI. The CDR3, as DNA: TGTGCCAGCAGACCGGCCGGGACAGGCCTCTACGAGCAGTACTTC. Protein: CASRPAGTGLYEQYF.

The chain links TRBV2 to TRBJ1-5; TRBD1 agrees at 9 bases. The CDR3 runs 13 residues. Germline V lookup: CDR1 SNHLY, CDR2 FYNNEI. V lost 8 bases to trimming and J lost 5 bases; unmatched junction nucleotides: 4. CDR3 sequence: CASRDRVHQPQHF. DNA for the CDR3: TGTGCCAGCCGGGACAGGGTACATCAGCCCCAGCATTTT.

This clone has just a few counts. The CDR3 loop is CASSSEAGAGNTIYF. CDR3 coding DNA: TGCGCCAGCAGCTCAGAGGCGGGAGCGGGAAACACCATATATTTT. J is TRBJ1-3 and V is TRBV5-1; D is undetermined. Germline assignment: CDR1 SGHRS and CDR2 YFSETQ. CDR3 length equals 15 residues. Trimming pared 3 bases from V and 4 bases from J, leaving 14 bases between.

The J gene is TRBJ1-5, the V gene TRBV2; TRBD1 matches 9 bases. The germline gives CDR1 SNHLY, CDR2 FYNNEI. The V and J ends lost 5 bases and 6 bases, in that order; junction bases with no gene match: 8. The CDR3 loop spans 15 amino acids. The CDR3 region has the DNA TGTGCCAGCAGTTTGGACAGGGGATCATTTCAGCCCCAGCATTTT. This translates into CASSLDRGSFQPQHF.

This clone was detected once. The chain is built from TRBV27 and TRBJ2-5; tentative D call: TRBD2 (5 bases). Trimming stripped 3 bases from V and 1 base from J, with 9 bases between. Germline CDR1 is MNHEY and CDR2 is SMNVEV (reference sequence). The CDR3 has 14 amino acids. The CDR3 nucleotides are TGTGCCAGCAGTTTCGGCGGGTCCCAAGAGACCCAGTACTTC. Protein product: CASSFGGSQETQYF.